These T cell receptor beta chains were read from a single sample in a study of CD8+ T cells in alopecia areata. Measured with immunoSEQ multiplex PCR; TCRdb has only the in-frame clones, and not every one. The sample lists around 180,000 clones, roughly 60% seen once, with 0.95% to 1.1% in the top ten. The sample consisted of CD4+ T cells sorted from blood, taken at week 24, from a patient treated with tofacitinib. The receptor set was obtained from a human donor with alopecia areata. Both conserved end residues are part of each CDR3. The D gene is left open where the match is weak. The listing skips clone size in some rows; elsewhere it reads once, few, many or a size class.

DNA: TGTGCCAGCAGCTTAGGGGGTGGCAATCAGCCCCAGCATTTT
CDR3: CASSLGGGNQPQHF
J: TRBJ1-5
V: TRBV7-2
size: -
D: -

DNA: TGTGCCAGCAGCCAAGACCTAGCGGGGAACTACAATGAGCAGTTCTTC
CDR3: CASSQDLAGNYNEQFF
J: TRBJ2-1
V: TRBV4-2
size: -
D: TRBD2

DNA: TGTGCCAGCAGTCCGCCCGGGACAGGAGGGACCCAGTACTTC
CDR3: CASSPPGTGGTQYF
J: TRBJ2-5
V: TRBV6-1
size: -
D: TRBD1

DNA: TGCGCCAGCAGCCAAGACCTGACTCGTCAGCAGTACTTC
CDR3: CASSQDLTRQQYF
J: TRBJ2-7
V: TRBV4-1
size: -
D: -

DNA: TGTGCCTGGAGTACAGGGGAAGGCTCCTACGAGCAGTACTTC
CDR3: CAWSTGEGSYEQYF
J: TRBJ2-7
V: TRBV30
size: -
D: TRBD1

DNA: TGTGCCACGAGGGGGACAGAGGGCTACACCTTC
CDR3: CATRGTEGYTF
J: TRBJ1-2
V: TRBV10-3
size: -
D: TRBD1

DNA: TGCAGCGTAGTAGAGATCCACAATGAGCAGTTCTTC
CDR3: CSVVEIHNEQFF
J: TRBJ2-1
V: TRBV29-1
size: few
D: -

DNA: TGCAGCGTTAGTGGTATCGCGGGCTACACCTTC
CDR3: CSVSGIAGYTF
J: TRBJ1-2
V: TRBV29-1
size: once
D: -

DNA: TGTGCCTGGAAATACCCGGACAGTCGGGGCTACACCTTC
CDR3: CAWKYPDSRGYTF
J: TRBJ1-2
V: TRBV30
size: few
D: -

DNA: TGTGCCTGGAGTGGACTAGCGGGGGCCCTTAGCTCCTACAATGAGCAGTTCTTC
CDR3: CAWSGLAGALSSYNEQFF
J: TRBJ2-1
V: TRBV30
size: -
D: TRBD2

DNA: TGTGCCAGCAGCTTAGGGACTCCAGGAAACACCATATATTTT
CDR3: CASSLGTPGNTIYF
J: TRBJ1-3
V: TRBV7-8
size: -
D: -

DNA: TGTGCCAGCACCCCGCGGGCGAGGGGTGATGGCTACACCTTC
CDR3: CASTPRARGDGYTF
J: TRBJ1-2
V: TRBV7-2
size: -
D: -

DNA: TGCGCCAGCAGCCGGGACAGGGCCTTCGGGGAGCTGTTTTTT
CDR3: CASSRDRAFGELFF
J: TRBJ2-2
V: TRBV5-1
size: -
D: TRBD1

DNA: TGTGCCAGTAGTATTGAACCCTACCGCGAGCAGTACTTC
CDR3: CASSIEPYREQYF
J: TRBJ2-7
V: TRBV19
size: -
D: -

DNA: TGTGCCAGCAGTGTGGGGGGCGCAGATACGCAGTATTTT
CDR3: CASSVGGADTQYF
J: TRBJ2-3
V: TRBV6-6
size: -
D: -

DNA: TGCGCCAGCAGCTTGGAAGGAAGAGATGGCTACACCTTC
CDR3: CASSLEGRDGYTF
J: TRBJ1-2
V: TRBV5-1
size: -
D: -

DNA: TGTGCCAGCAGCTTTCGGTTGGATGGCTACACCTTC
CDR3: CASSFRLDGYTF
J: TRBJ1-2
V: TRBV5-6
size: -
D: -

DNA: TGCAGCGTTGTAGCAGATACGCAGTATTTT
CDR3: CSVVADTQYF
J: TRBJ2-3
V: TRBV29-1
size: -
D: -

DNA: TGTGCCAGCAGTCTAGATTTGGCTCAGCCCCAGCATTTT
CDR3: CASSLDLAQPQHF
J: TRBJ1-5
V: TRBV7-9
size: -
D: -

DNA: TGTGCCAGTTCAGGGGACTCTAACTATGGCTACACCTTC
CDR3: CASSGDSNYGYTF
J: TRBJ1-2
V: TRBV14
size: -
D: -

DNA: TGTGCCAGCAGCTCCGGACTAGCGGGGGGGCCAGAGACCCAGTACTTC
CDR3: CASSSGLAGGPETQYF
J: TRBJ2-5
V: TRBV11-3
size: -
D: TRBD2

DNA: TGCGCCAGCAGCTTGCTACCCGGGACAGCGAACACTGAAGCTTTCTTT
CDR3: CASSLLPGTANTEAFF
J: TRBJ1-1
V: TRBV5-1
size: -
D: TRBD1

DNA: TGTGCCTGCAGGGCTACCTACGAGCAGTACTTC
CDR3: CACRATYEQYF
J: TRBJ2-7
V: TRBV30
size: -
D: -

DNA: TGTGCCATCAGTGAAAAAGAGACCCAGTACTTC
CDR3: CAISEKETQYF
J: TRBJ2-5
V: TRBV10-3
size: -
D: -

DNA: TGTGCCAGCAGTGTTACCGGGACAGGCGATTCACCCCTCCACTTT
CDR3: CASSVTGTGDSPLHF
J: TRBJ1-6
V: TRBV6-5
size: many
D: TRBD1

DNA: TGTGCCTGGAGTGGACGGACAGGGGGCGCGAACACCGGGGAGCTGTTTTTT
CDR3: CAWSGRTGGANTGELFF
J: TRBJ2-2
V: TRBV30
size: -
D: TRBD1

DNA: TGTGCCTGGAGTGTGGGACATCGCTCGGTTAACTATGGCTACACCTTC
CDR3: CAWSVGHRSVNYGYTF
J: TRBJ1-2
V: TRBV30
size: -
D: -

DNA: TGTGCCACCAGCCAAGAGACCCAGTACTTC
CDR3: CATSQETQYF
J: TRBJ2-5
V: TRBV25-1
size: -
D: -

DNA: TGTGCCAGCAGGGATGAATGGGAAAAACTGTTTTTT
CDR3: CASRDEWEKLFF
J: TRBJ1-4
V: TRBV19
size: few
D: -

DNA: TGTGCCACCAGCCCTCGTTCTGGACGGGGGGAAGAGCAGTACTTC
CDR3: CATSPRSGRGEEQYF
J: TRBJ2-7
V: TRBV15
size: once
D: TRBD2

DNA: TGTGCCAGCACCCTAATCCGGGGAGATTCGGCCCACTATGGCTACACCTTC
CDR3: CASTLIRGDSAHYGYTF
J: TRBJ1-2
V: TRBV28
size: -
D: -

DNA: TGCGCCAGCACCCTGGCGGGCCAGGGGTACGAGCAGTACTTC
CDR3: CASTLAGQGYEQYF
J: TRBJ2-7
V: TRBV10-2
size: few
D: -

DNA: TGCGCCAGCAGCCAGGTGGACAGGGCTGAAGCTTTCTTT
CDR3: CASSQVDRAEAFF
J: TRBJ1-1
V: TRBV4-3
size: -
D: TRBD1

DNA: TGTGCCAGCAACAGACAGGGGGCTGCGGGGGAGCTGTTTTTT
CDR3: CASNRQGAAGELFF
J: TRBJ2-2
V: TRBV6-1
size: few
D: TRBD1

DNA: TGTGCCAGTAGTCTTGGGACAGCTGAAGCTTTCTTT
CDR3: CASSLGTAEAFF
J: TRBJ1-1
V: TRBV19
size: few
D: TRBD1

DNA: TGTGCCACCAGCGGGCGGGACCCAAATCAGCCCCAGCATTTT
CDR3: CATSGRDPNQPQHF
J: TRBJ1-5
V: TRBV15
size: -
D: -

DNA: TGTGCCAGCAGCTCAATGGGACAGCATAATTCACCCCTCCACTTT
CDR3: CASSSMGQHNSPLHF
J: TRBJ1-6
V: TRBV7-9
size: -
D: TRBD1

DNA: TGCAGCGTACTGGACAGGGTCTACGAGCAGTACTTC
CDR3: CSVLDRVYEQYF
J: TRBJ2-7
V: TRBV29-1
size: -
D: TRBD1

DNA: TGTGCCAGCAGTGCTACAGCGGTAGGGAAGAACTATGGCTACACCTTC
CDR3: CASSATAVGKNYGYTF
J: TRBJ1-2
V: TRBV6-1
size: -
D: -

DNA: TGTGCCAGCAGCAAAGACAGACAAGAGACCCAGTACTTC
CDR3: CASSKDRQETQYF
J: TRBJ2-5
V: TRBV14
size: few
D: -

DNA: TGCAGCGTTGGGAATCGGGACTATGGCTACACCTTC
CDR3: CSVGNRDYGYTF
J: TRBJ1-2
V: TRBV29-1
size: few
D: -

DNA: TGTGCCAGCAGTTACTTGGCAGGGTCTTTTTCACCCCTCCACTTT
CDR3: CASSYLAGSFSPLHF
J: TRBJ1-6
V: TRBV6-5
size: few
D: -

DNA: TGTGCCAGCAGCCAGACAGGGGATAGGCAAGAGACCCAGTACTTC
CDR3: CASSQTGDRQETQYF
J: TRBJ2-5
V: TRBV5-6
size: once
D: TRBD1

DNA: TGTGCCAGCAGTTATGGGTTGGGTCTCTATGGCTACACCTTC
CDR3: CASSYGLGLYGYTF
J: TRBJ1-2
V: TRBV27
size: many
D: -

DNA: TGTGCCAGCAGTAGGGGACAGGGTTTTGAAAAACTGTTTTTT
CDR3: CASSRGQGFEKLFF
J: TRBJ1-4
V: TRBV7-2
size: few
D: TRBD1

DNA: TGCAGCGTTGAAAGAGACAGGAACACAGATACGCAGTATTTT
CDR3: CSVERDRNTDTQYF
J: TRBJ2-3
V: TRBV29-1
size: -
D: -

DNA: TGTGCCAGCAGTAAAGGACGGGAAGAGACCCAGTACTTC
CDR3: CASSKGREETQYF
J: TRBJ2-5
V: TRBV28
size: -
D: -

DNA: TGTGCCAGCTCACCAGGGGTACCTATGAACGAGCAGTACTTC
CDR3: CASSPGVPMNEQYF
J: TRBJ2-7
V: TRBV18
size: few
D: -

DNA: TGTGCCAGCAGTGTTTTCCTAGCCAAAAACATTCAGTACTTC
CDR3: CASSVFLAKNIQYF
J: TRBJ2-4
V: TRBV2
size: -
D: -

DNA: TGTGCCAGCAGTGAAGGGAGAGGCTACACCTTC
CDR3: CASSEGRGYTF
J: TRBJ1-2
V: TRBV2
size: -
D: -

DNA: TGTGCCAGCAGCTTGGATCGACAGGGCTTCAATTCACCCCTCCACTTT
CDR3: CASSLDRQGFNSPLHF
J: TRBJ1-6
V: TRBV5-6
size: -
D: TRBD1

DNA: TGTGCCAGCAGCTTAGAGACAGGCCCCAATGGCTACACCTTC
CDR3: CASSLETGPNGYTF
J: TRBJ1-2
V: TRBV7-2
size: few
D: -

DNA: TGTGCCTGGAGTTATAAGGGGGCCTCCTACGAGCAGTACTTC
CDR3: CAWSYKGASYEQYF
J: TRBJ2-7
V: TRBV30
size: few
D: TRBD1

DNA: TGTGCCAGCAGCTTTTATGTCTCGGAGAATTCACCCCTCCACTTT
CDR3: CASSFYVSENSPLHF
J: TRBJ1-6
V: TRBV7-9
size: -
D: -

DNA: TGTGCCAGCAGCTTACGTAGCGGGGGAGCGTACGAGCAGTACTTC
CDR3: CASSLRSGGAYEQYF
J: TRBJ2-7
V: TRBV11-2
size: few
D: TRBD2

DNA: TGTGCCTGGAGCGCCTCCACGGATACGCAGTATTTT
CDR3: CAWSASTDTQYF
J: TRBJ2-3
V: TRBV30
size: -
D: -

DNA: TGCAGCGCGGACCGACTAGCGGGGGGCCACACAGATACGCAGTATTTT
CDR3: CSADRLAGGHTDTQYF
J: TRBJ2-3
V: TRBV29-1
size: -
D: TRBD2

DNA: TGCGCCAGCAGTCAAACAGGTATCTCTGGAAACACCATATATTTT
CDR3: CASSQTGISGNTIYF
J: TRBJ1-3
V: TRBV5-1
size: few
D: -

DNA: TGTGCCAGCACCCTAGGGGGGGTCGCCCCCGGGGAGCTGTTTTTT
CDR3: CASTLGGVAPGELFF
J: TRBJ2-2
V: TRBV5-6
size: few
D: -

DNA: TGTGCCACCAGCAGAGTCCGGGACAGGGGGTTGATGGAGACCCAGTACTTC
CDR3: CATSRVRDRGLMETQYF
J: TRBJ2-5
V: TRBV15
size: many
D: TRBD1